These T cell receptor beta chains were read from a single sample in a study of shared T cell receptors in the human thymus. Generated by immunoSEQ multiplex PCR, the TCRdb table keeps only in-frame clones and is missing some. The sample contains roughly 410,000 clones, over 90% of which appear only once. Material: thymocytes. The receptors were gathered from a human donor. CDR3s include the opening cysteine and the closing phenylalanine or tryptophan. The order of the fields is clone size, J gene, V gene, D gene, CDR3 DNA, CDR3 protein. A D gene is named only where the DNA matches it firmly. Clone size is given for some rows only: seen once, a few or many times, or a class if the clone is expanded.

.,TRBJ1-1,TRBV28,.,TGTGCCAGCAGTTTCGTTCCAGGGTACACTGAAGCTTTCTTT,CASSFVPGYTEAFF
.,TRBJ2-1,TRBV11-1,TRBD1,TGTGCCAGCAGCAAGACAGGGGGGCTAGCCCTCTACAATGAGCAGTTCTTC,CASSKTGGLALYNEQFF
.,TRBJ1-4,TRBV7-2,TRBD1,TGTGCCAGCAGCAAAACGGGTCACAGGGGGCGATATCATGAAAAACTGTTTTTT,CASSKTGHRGRYHEKLFF
.,TRBJ1-1,TRBV7-2,.,TGTGCCAGCAGCCCCCGGGACGGTGAAGGTGGGGCTTTCTTT,CASSPRDGEGGAFF
once,TRBJ2-7,TRBV7-8,.,TGTGCCAGCAGCTTACTAGGAGGGACCCCCTACGAGCAGTACTTC,CASSLLGGTPYEQYF
.,TRBJ2-5,TRBV5-1,.,TGCGCCAGCAGCTCAACAGGAGAACAAGAGACCCAGTACTTC,CASSSTGEQETQYF
.,TRBJ1-1,TRBV6-5,TRBD1,TGTGCCAGCAGAAACAGGGGAACTGAAGCTTTCTTT,CASRNRGTEAFF
.,TRBJ2-7,TRBV7-6,TRBD1,TGTGCCAGCAGCCCCAGGGACAGGGGGTACGAGCAGTACTTC,CASSPRDRGYEQYF
.,TRBJ2-1,TRBV27,.,TGTGCCAGCAGTCCCCCCCGGACGCCTCGTTATGAGCAGTTCTTC,CASSPPRTPRYEQFF
.,TRBJ2-7,TRBV27,.,TGTGCCAGCAGTCCGGGACGTCCGATCGCCTACGAGCAGTACTTC,CASSPGRPIAYEQYF
.,TRBJ2-3,TRBV29-1,TRBD2,TGCAGCGGTGGTCATCCCGCGGGGGGTGCGCAGTATTTT,CSGGHPAGGAQYF
.,TRBJ2-5,TRBV14,.,TGTGCCAGCAGCCAAGAATCAGGGCAATACTTC,CASSQESGQYF
.,TRBJ2-3,TRBV9,TRBD2,TGTGCCAGCAGCGTAGGCAGTGTTGGCGGGAGGACAAGCACAGATACGCAGTATTTT,CASSVGSVGGRTSTDTQYF